These 28 T cell receptor beta chains originate from one sample sequenced in a study of blood T cell repertoires in COVID-19. Clones were sequenced by immunoSEQ multiplex PCR, and TCRdb holds only the in-frame ones, with some missing. The table shows approximately 290,000 clones, with 65% to 85% occurring only once. Sequenced material: peripheral blood. The receptors originated from a person aged 65 to 79 with COVID-19, enrolled during active disease.

This chain connects TRBV19 to TRBJ1-1, with 7 bases identical to TRBD1. The CDR3 is 13 amino acids. Germline assignment: CDR1 LNHDA and CDR2 SQIVND (reference sequence). Unmatched junction bases numbered 4, after V lost 4 bases and J lost 5 bases. In DNA form, the CDR3 reads TGTGCCAGTAGTAAACGACAGGGTACTGAAGCTTTCTTT. As protein: CASSKRQGTEAFF.

The V call is TRBV27, the J call TRBJ1-1, with D maybe TRBD1 (5 bases). This CDR3 is built from 20 residues. Germline CDR1 reads MNHEY; CDR2 reads SMNVEV (reference sequence). V lost 6 bases and J lost 0, with 29 bases in between. As DNA, the CDR3 is TGTGCCAGCAGACTAGGATCGGGACTCAACGTTGGGAGTCTGAACACTGAAGCTTTCTTT. It codes for CASRLGSGLNVGSLNTEAFF.

The chain joins TRBV5-6 to TRBJ1-1, with D hard to call. CDR3 length: 15 amino acids. V dropped 0 bases and J dropped 1 base, with 10 bases sitting between them. CDR1 and CDR2 (germline): SGHDT, YYEEEE. The CDR3 DNA is TGTGCCAGCAGCTTGGTCCAGGTCCGGAACACTGAAGCTTTCTTT. Protein product: CASSLVQVRNTEAFF.

The chain is built from TRBV28 and TRBJ1-6; tentatively, D is TRBD1 (5 bases). The CDR3 is 17 amino acids. Germline V gene lookup returns CDR1 MDHEN and CDR2 SYDVKM. Deletions cut 5 bases from V and 7 bases from J, with 21 bases between. The CDR3 is CASSPPSFRVTNSPLHF. CDR3 DNA sequence: TGTGCCAGCAGTCCCCCCTCCTTCAGGGTCACAAATTCACCCCTCCACTTT.

This rearrangement joins TRBV6-6 to TRBJ2-6, with 10 nucleotides matching TRBD1. V was clipped by 2 bases and J by 2 bases; unmatched bases: 0. Germline V gene data show CDR1 as MNHNY and CDR2 as SVGAGI (reference sequence). The CDR3 is made up of 16 amino acids. CDR3 region: CASSYGTGAGANVLTF. DNA for the CDR3: TGTGCCAGCAGTTACGGGACAGGGGCTGGGGCCAACGTCCTGACTTTC.

V gene TRBV6-5 combines with J gene TRBJ1-3; D is unresolved. Germline V gene data show CDR1 as MNHEY and CDR2 as SVGAGI. Trimming cost V 6 bases and J 7 bases, with 13 bases left between them. This CDR3 contains 13 residues. The chain's CDR3 is CASRNPGGNTIYF. CDR3 in DNA: TGTGCCAGCAGAAACCCGGGTGGGAACACCATATATTTT.

The chain carries TRBV11-2 and TRBJ2-5, with 7 bases lining up with TRBD1. The junction had 3 bases not matched to a gene; V was cut back by 0 bases and J by 2 bases. The CDR3 is 15 amino acids. Germline values: CDR1 SGHAT, CDR2 FQNNGV. CDR3 sequence: CASSLDGTEQETQYF. CDR3 coding DNA: TGTGCCAGCAGCTTAGACGGGACAGAGCAAGAGACCCAGTACTTC.

This clone turned up a few times. V is TRBV25-1 and J is TRBJ2-7; weak D call: TRBD1 (5 bases). CDR3 length equals 13 residues. V lost 6 bases and J lost 2, with 11 bases in between. The germline V gene has CDR1 MGHDK and CDR2 SYGVNS. The CDR3: CASRRVGAYEQYF. CDR3 sequence (DNA): TGTGCCAGCAGGAGAGTAGGGGCCTACGAGCAGTACTTC.

This clone was detected only a few times. This sequence joins TRBV11-3 and TRBJ1-4, with 7 bases that match TRBD1. CDR1 and CDR2 from the germline V gene are SGHNT and YENEEA. V shed 1 base and J 5 bases; nucleotides not matched to a gene: 13. The CDR3 runs to 18 residues. As DNA, the CDR3 is TGTGCCAGCAGCTTAGTTGGCCCTGTACAGGGGAACAATGAAAAACTGTTTTTT. It specifies CASSLVGPVQGNNEKLFF.

J is TRBJ2-7 and V is TRBV7-2, with 9 bases fitting TRBD1. The CDR3 is 14 residues long. V gave up 0 bases and J gave up 6 bases; unmatched junction bases: 3. The germline gives CDR1 SGHTA, CDR2 FQGNSA. CDR3: CASSLAGTGFEQYF. DNA for the CDR3: TGTGCCAGCAGCTTAGCGGGGACAGGGTTCGAGCAGTACTTC.

The chain couples TRBV19 to TRBJ2-1; 9 positions agree with TRBD2. Trimming removed 7 bases from V and 6 bases from J; junction bases left unmatched: 10. This CDR3 has 15 amino acids. Germline-derived CDR1 and CDR2 are LNHDA and SQIVND (reference sequence). Written as DNA, the CDR3 is TGTGCCAGTAACCCGGGACTAGCCATCCCCAATGAGCAGTTCTTC. Its translation: CASNPGLAIPNEQFF.

The rearrangement uses TRBV6-2 or TRBV6-3 and TRBJ1-2, with 7 bases that match TRBD1. This CDR3 has 13 amino acids. The germline gives CDR1 MNHEY, CDR2 SVGEGT. With 4 bases clipped from V and 8 bases from J, the junction kept 7 bases outside the gene matches. The CDR3 is CASSSNRDSGYTF. The CDR3 DNA follows: TGTGCCAGCAGTTCGAACCGGGACAGCGGCTACACCTTC.

This clone was observed a few times. This sequence joins TRBV5-4 and TRBJ2-7, with 7 bases matching TRBD1. Germline trimming cut 4 bases from V and 2 bases from J; bases unmatched to any gene: 3. CDR1 and CDR2 (germline): SGHNT, YYREEE (reference sequence). This CDR3 region has 13 residues. The CDR3 DNA reads as TGTGCCAGCAGCCTGACAGGGACCTACGAGCAGTACTTC. It specifies CASSLTGTYEQYF. The complete variable domain, with remaining parts taken from reference TRBV5-4 and TRBJ2-7, reads ETGVTQSPTHLIKTRGQQVTLRCSSQSGHNTVSWYQQALGQGPQFIFQYYREEENGRGNFPPRFSGLQFPNYSSELNVNALELDDSALYLCASSLTGTYEQYFGPGTRLTVT.

The chain recombines TRBV12-2 with TRBJ2-1; TRBD1, the table's D call, lacks a check against the DNA. TRBV12-2 is a listed pseudogene. There are 18 residues in the CDR3. The CDR3 region has the DNA TGTGCAAGTCGCTTAGGGACAGGGAGGGGTCGACCGAACAATGAGCAGTTCTTC. It is translated as CASRLGTGRGRPNNEQFF.

This clone was detected only once. V gene TRBV9 combines with J gene TRBJ2-1, with 8 bases aligning to TRBD2. V lost 2 bases to trimming and J lost 4 bases; unmatched junction nucleotides: 11. Germline V gene data show CDR1 as SGDLS and CDR2 as YYNGEE. The CDR3 loop spans 17 amino acids. This chain's CDR3 is CASSVSSAGGNYNEQFF. The CDR3 nucleotides read TGTGCCAGCAGCGTCAGTAGCGCGGGGGGAAATTACAATGAGCAGTTCTTC.

V is TRBV14 and J is TRBJ2-1, with 10 bases lining up with TRBD2. Germline CDR1 and CDR2: SGHDN and FVKESK. The V segment lost 0 bases and the J segment 4 bases; nucleotides outside the gene matches: 9. The CDR3 consists of 18 residues. The CDR3 region has the DNA TGTGCCAGCAGCCAAGAGATCGTTAGACTAGCGGGTTACAATGAGCAGTTCTTC. It codes for CASSQEIVRLAGYNEQFF. The variable domain in full, with the rest retrieved from reference TRBV14 and TRBJ2-1, is EAGVTQFPSHSVIEKGQTVTLRCDPISGHDNLYWYRRVMGKEIKFLLHFVKESKQDESGMPNNRFLAERTGGTYSTLKVQPAELEDSGVYFCASSQEIVRLAGYNEQFFGPGTRLTVL.

The chain joins TRBV5-4 to TRBJ1-1; 8 positions match TRBD1. The trim removed 4 bases at V and 0 bases at J, leaving 14 bases unmatched. Per germline, CDR1 SGHNT and CDR2 YYREEE (reference sequence). The CDR3 contains 18 residues. The CDR3 protein is CASSPGGAGGIMNTEAFF. The CDR3 DNA follows: TGTGCCAGCAGCCCTGGAGGCGCAGGGGGCATAATGAACACTGAAGCTTTCTTT. Full variable domain (remainder filled in from reference TRBV5-4 and TRBJ1-1): ETGVTQSPTHLIKTRGQQVTLRCSSQSGHNTVSWYQQALGQGPQFIFQYYREEENGRGNFPPRFSGLQFPNYSSELNVNALELDDSALYLCASSPGGAGGIMNTEAFFGQGTRLTVV.

The V call is TRBV5-4, the J call TRBJ2-5; D possibly corresponds to TRBD1 (5 bases). Germline V gives CDR1 SGHNT, CDR2 YYREEE (reference sequence). V gave up 4 bases and J gave up 5 bases, with 12 bases separating them. The CDR3 totals 13 residues. CDR3 sequence: CASSASGRETQYF. The CDR3 DNA follows: TGTGCCAGCAGCGCCTCAGGGCGGGAGACCCAGTACTTC.

This clone appeared a few times. The V call is TRBV9, the J call TRBJ2-6; 11 bases align to TRBD2. The germline V gene has CDR1 SGDLS and CDR2 YYNGEE. Trimming removed 0 bases from V and 2 bases from J; junction bases left unmatched: 7. CDR3 length: 19 amino acids. CDR3 DNA: TGTGCCAGCAGCGTAGTCGCTCTAGCGGGGGGAGCTGGGGCCAACGTCCTGACTTTC. Translation: CASSVVALAGGAGANVLTF.

This rearrangement joins TRBV10-3 to TRBJ2-2; TRBD2 matches 10 bases. V dropped 10 bases and J dropped 3; count of bases not matched to a gene: 11. CDR3 size: 16 residues. Germline V gene data show CDR1 as ENHRY and CDR2 as SYGVKD. CDR3 in amino acids: CASLGGLAGDTGELFF. The CDR3 DNA is TGTGCCAGCCTGGGCGGTCTAGCGGGAGACACCGGGGAGCTGTTTTTT.

V gene TRBV28 combines with J gene TRBJ2-7; D gene uncertain. The CDR3 is made up of 13 amino acids. V lost 4 bases to trimming and J lost 3 bases, with 10 bases between them. Germline CDR1 is MDHEN and CDR2 is SYDVKM. The CDR3, as DNA: TGTGCCAGCAGTTCGAGATACCGCTACGAGCAGTACTTC. Amino acids: CASSSRYRYEQYF.

This chain links TRBV5-5 with TRBJ2-4, with D tentatively TRBD1 (6 bases). In germline, CDR1 is SGHKS, CDR2 YYEKEE (reference sequence). The ends were cut back, 4 bases at V and 0 bases at J, with 20 bases in the middle. The CDR3 consists of 18 residues. The chain's CDR3 is CASSRLYRDRVAKNIQYF. In nucleotides, the CDR3 is TGTGCCAGCAGCAGACTATACAGGGACCGAGTAGCCAAAAACATTCAGTACTTC.

This clone was found a few times. V gene TRBV7-2 combines with J gene TRBJ1-4; D is ambiguous. The CDR3 totals 17 residues. The ends were cut back, 5 bases at V and 5 bases at J, with 21 bases in the middle. Germline V gene data show CDR1 as SGHTA and CDR2 as FQGNSA. CDR3 in amino acids: CASSQHALRTKNEKLFF. The CDR3 DNA follows: TGTGCCAGCAGCCAACACGCCTTAAGAACAAAAAATGAAAAACTGTTTTTT.

The chain joins TRBV10-3 to TRBJ1-1, with D unclear. CDR3 length: 12 amino acids. V shed 2 bases and J shed 10 bases, with 11 bases lying between them. Germline assignment: CDR1 ENHRY and CDR2 SYGVKD. The DNA of the CDR3 is TGTGCCATCAGTGAGCCGGGATGGGGAGCTTTCTTT. Translated: CAISEPGWGAFF.

The J gene is TRBJ1-1, the V gene TRBV7-8; 8 bases fit TRBD1. With V trimmed by 5 bases and J by 6 bases, 8 bases remained unmatched. Germline CDR1 is SGHVS and CDR2 is FQNEAQ. This CDR3 is built from 14 residues. CDR3 sequence reads: CASSHRQGRAEAFF. DNA for the CDR3: TGTGCCAGCAGCCACCGACAGGGGCGGGCTGAAGCTTTCTTT. The variable domain in full, completed from reference TRBV7-8 and TRBJ1-1, reads GAGVSQSPRYKVAKRGQDVALRCDPISGHVSLFWYQQALGQGPEFLTYFQNEAQLDKSGLPSDRFFAERPEGSVSTLKIQRTQQEDSAVYLCASSHRQGRAEAFFGQGTRLTVV.

This clone was seen more than once but under ten times. The CDR3 DNA is TGCAGCGCCAGGTCCTACAGGGACACCGGGGAGCTGTTTTTT. This gives the protein CSARSYRDTGELFF. The chain has TRBV29-1 and TRBJ2-2; possible D gene TRBD1, 6 bases. CDR1 SQVTM and CDR2 ANQGSEA come from the germline V gene. This CDR3 region has 14 residues. Trimming pared 7 bases from V and 3 bases from J, leaving 15 bases between.

V and J are TRBV28 and TRBJ2-5, with a possible D match to TRBD1 (6 bases). Germline V gives CDR1 MDHEN, CDR2 SYDVKM. V lost 6 bases and J lost 1, with 15 bases in between. The CDR3 extends over 15 amino acids. This CDR3 reads CASRSLGGFQETQYF. DNA of the CDR3: TGTGCCAGCAGGTCGTTAGGGGGTTTCCAAGAGACCCAGTACTTC.

The chain uses TRBV7-6 and TRBJ2-2, with TRBD2 matching 7 bases. V lost 5 bases, J lost 1 base, and 10 bases stayed unmatched. Germline lookup yields CDR1 SGHVS and CDR2 FNYEAQ. The CDR3 has 17 amino acids. The CDR3 spells CASSLLGLAVNTGELFF. The CDR3, as DNA: TGTGCCAGCAGCCTATTGGGCCTAGCGGTGAACACCGGGGAGCTGTTTTTT.